The 9 T cell receptor beta chains in this list originate from one sample, sequenced in a study of T cell changes during pregnancy in multiple sclerosis. The protocol was immunoSEQ multiplex PCR, while the TCRdb copy is restricted to in-frame clones and leaves out a portion. The table has 30,000 to 50,000 clones, about 91% seen once; the top ten hold approximately 0.46%. This specimen consisted of CD4+ T cells from peripheral blood mononuclear cells, obtained in the third trimester of pregnancy. Every receptor here comes from a female donor in good health, enrolled as a control in a pregnancy study.

The chain couples TRBV18 to TRBJ1-5, with TRBD1 as a possible D gene (6 bases). The V end lost 5 bases, the J end lost 10 bases, and 15 bases lay between the germline ends. The germline CDR1 and CDR2 sequences are KGHSH and LQKENI. CDR3 length: 13 amino acids. CDR3 residues: CASSSTGMPPQHF. Written as DNA, the CDR3 is TGTGCCAGCTCATCAACAGGGATGCCACCCCAGCATTTT.

The chain couples TRBV6-1 to TRBJ2-3; 11 nucleotides agree with TRBD2. The CDR3 totals 14 residues. V was clipped by 9 bases and J by 4 bases; unmatched bases: 6. Germline CDR1 and CDR2: MNHNS and SASEGT. CDR3 sequence: CASASSGGPDTQYF. For the CDR3, the DNA is TGTGCCAGTGCGTCTAGCGGGGGGCCAGATACGCAGTATTTT.

This clone was seen a few times. CDR3 in DNA: TGTGCCAGCAGCTTAGCGCTAGCGGGAGTAGCTGGGGCCAACGTCCTGACTTTC. Its translation is CASSLALAGVAGANVLTF. This chain joins TRBV7-2 and TRBJ2-6, with TRBD2 matching 10 bases. Per the germline V gene, CDR1 is SGHTA and CDR2 is FQGNSA. V lost 0 bases and J lost 2; bases outside the gene matches: 4. The CDR3 has 18 amino acids. Based on the CDR3 plus reference TRBV7-2 and TRBJ2-6, the full variable domain is GAGVSQSPSNKVTEKGKDVELRCDPISGHTALYWYRQSLGQGLEFLIYFQGNSAPDKSGLPSDRFSAERTGGSVSTLTIQRTQQEDSAVYLCASSLALAGVAGANVLTFGAGSRLTVL.

The chain is built from TRBV30 and TRBJ2-1; 10 bases are a match to TRBD2. Germline lookup yields CDR1 GTSNPN and CDR2 SVGIG (reference sequence). The CDR3 has 16 amino acids. V was pared by 3 bases and J by 1 base, with 6 bases of the junction left unmatched. DNA for the CDR3: TGTGCCTGGAGGGCGGTAGCGGGGGGTTCCTACAATGAGCAGTTCTTC. Protein: CAWRAVAGGSYNEQFF.

CDR3 in amino acids: CASMRANNEQFF. The CDR3 DNA is TGTGCCAGCATGCGGGCCAACAATGAGCAGTTCTTC. The rearrangement links TRBV2 to TRBJ2-1; maybe TRBD2 (5 bases). The V gene lost 7 bases and the J gene lost 5 bases, with 9 bases spanning the gap. CDR1 and CDR2 from the germline V gene are SNHLY and FYNNEI. The CDR3 consists of 12 residues.

The gene calls are TRBV25-1 and TRBJ1-1; the D is unclear. Germline lookup yields CDR1 MGHDK and CDR2 SYGVNS. The CDR3 extends over 11 amino acids. V lost 4 bases to trimming and J lost 11 bases, with 11 bases between them. CDR3 residues: CASSAAGEAFF. The CDR3 bases are TGTGCCAGCAGTGCGGCCGGGGAGGCTTTCTTT. Filled out from reference TRBV25-1 and TRBJ1-1, the complete variable domain reads EADIYQTPRYLVIGTGKKITLECSQTMGHDKMYWYQQDPGMELHLIHYSYGVNSTEKGDLSSESTVSRIRTEHFPLTLESARPSHTSQYLCASSAAGEAFFGQGTRLTVV.

This clone was detected once. The CDR3 DNA follows: TGCAGCGTTGCAACTCGGCCCGGTGCGGACACAGGGACGCAGTATTTT. Translation: CSVATRPGADTGTQYF. V and J are TRBV29-1 and TRBJ2-3; D might be TRBD1 (6 bases). V dropped 4 bases and J dropped 9 bases, with 26 bases sitting between them. This CDR3 contains 16 residues. In germline, CDR1 is SQVTM, CDR2 ANQGSEA.

V gene TRBV28 combines with J gene TRBJ2-7; no clear D. Germline V gene lookup returns CDR1 MDHEN and CDR2 SYDVKM. The CDR3 is 12 residues long. The V and J ends lost 5 bases and 6 bases respectively, with 11 bases between them. The chain's CDR3 is CASSTPASEQYF. CDR3 in DNA: TGTGCCAGCAGTACCCCTGCCAGCGAGCAGTACTTC.

The chain combines TRBV7-8 with TRBJ1-1; 9 nucleotides agree with TRBD1. Germline CDR1 SGHVS, CDR2 FQNEAQ. J lost 2 bases, V lost 3 bases, and 1 base had no gene match. The CDR3 contains 14 residues. The CDR3 sequence is CASSLTGGNTEAFF. The CDR3 bases are TGTGCCAGCAGCTTGACAGGGGGAAACACTGAAGCTTTCTTT.